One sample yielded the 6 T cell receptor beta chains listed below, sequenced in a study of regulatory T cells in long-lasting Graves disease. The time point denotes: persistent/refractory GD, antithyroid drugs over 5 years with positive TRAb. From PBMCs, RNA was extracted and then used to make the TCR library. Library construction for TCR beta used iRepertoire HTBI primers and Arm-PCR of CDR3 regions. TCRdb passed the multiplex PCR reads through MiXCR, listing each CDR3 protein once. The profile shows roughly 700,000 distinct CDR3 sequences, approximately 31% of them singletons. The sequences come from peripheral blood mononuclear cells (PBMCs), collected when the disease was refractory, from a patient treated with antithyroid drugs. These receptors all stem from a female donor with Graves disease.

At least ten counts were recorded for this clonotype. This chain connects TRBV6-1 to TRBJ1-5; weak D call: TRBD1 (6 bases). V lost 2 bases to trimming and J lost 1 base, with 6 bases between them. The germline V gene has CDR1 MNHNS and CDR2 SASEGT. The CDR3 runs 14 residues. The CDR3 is CASSEQGSNQPQHF. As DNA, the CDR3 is TGTGCCAGCAGTGAACAGGGGAGCAATCAGCCCCAGCATTTT.

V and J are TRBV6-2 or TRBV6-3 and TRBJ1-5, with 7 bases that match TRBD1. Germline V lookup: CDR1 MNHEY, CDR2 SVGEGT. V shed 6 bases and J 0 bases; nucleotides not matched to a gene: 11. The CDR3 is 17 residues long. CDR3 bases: TGTGCCAGCAGGCAAAGCCGGGACAGCCTTAGCAATCAGCCCCAGCATTTT. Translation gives CASRQSRDSLSNQPQHF.

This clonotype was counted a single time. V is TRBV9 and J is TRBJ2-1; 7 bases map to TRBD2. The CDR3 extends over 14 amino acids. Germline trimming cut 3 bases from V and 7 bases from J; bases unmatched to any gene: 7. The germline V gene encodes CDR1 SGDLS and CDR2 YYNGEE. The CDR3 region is CASSEGGSKNEQFF. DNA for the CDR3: TGTGCCAGCAGCGAAGGCGGGAGTAAAAATGAGCAGTTCTTC. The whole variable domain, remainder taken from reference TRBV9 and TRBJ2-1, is DSGVTQTPKHLITATGQRVTLRCSPRSGDLSVYWYQQSLDQGLQFLIQYYNGEERAKGNILERFSAQQFPDLHSELNLSSLELGDSALYFCASSEGGSKNEQFFGPGTRLTVL.

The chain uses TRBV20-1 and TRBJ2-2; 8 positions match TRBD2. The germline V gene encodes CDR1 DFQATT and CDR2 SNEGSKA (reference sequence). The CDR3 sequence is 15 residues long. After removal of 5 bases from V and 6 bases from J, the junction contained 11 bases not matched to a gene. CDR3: CSAGARSGSPGELFF. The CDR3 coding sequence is TGCAGTGCTGGGGCGAGGAGCGGGAGCCCCGGGGAGCTGTTTTTT.

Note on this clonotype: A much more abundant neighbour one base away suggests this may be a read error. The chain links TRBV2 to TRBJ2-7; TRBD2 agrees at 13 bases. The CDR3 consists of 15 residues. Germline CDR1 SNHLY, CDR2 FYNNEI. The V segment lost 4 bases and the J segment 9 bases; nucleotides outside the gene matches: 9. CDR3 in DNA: TGTGCCAGCAGTGGAGAAGGACTAGCGGGAGAGGGGCAGTACTTC. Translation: CASSGEGLAGEGQYF.

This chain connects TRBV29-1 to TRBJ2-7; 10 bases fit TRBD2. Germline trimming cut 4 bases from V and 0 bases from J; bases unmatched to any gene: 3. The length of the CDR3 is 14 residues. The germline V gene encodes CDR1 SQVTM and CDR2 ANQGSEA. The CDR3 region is CSVAASGSSYEQYF. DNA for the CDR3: TGCAGCGTTGCCGCTAGCGGGAGCTCCTACGAGCAGTACTTC.